The present T cell receptor beta chain was sequenced within a study of cytomegalovirus exposure and HLA in healthy donors. Notes on the study in general: Donors were assumed by presence/absence analyses to have roughly uniform sequencing depth. A reported reduction in N-insertions relative to the roughly 700-donor mean was seen in an Asian-associated ancestry cluster in a later analysis. Both high specificity and high sensitivity reportedly marked the classifier's diagnosis of cytomegalovirus status.

CDR3 length: 15 amino acids. CDR1 and CDR2 (germline): LNHDA, SQIVND (reference sequence). 13 Jbeta primers and 60 Vbeta primers were used for the PCR. Under the authors' procedure: A follow-up analysis tallied some 80 million unique TCR beta chains, roughly 11 million shared. Produced via immunoSEQ multiplex PCR; TCRdb's table is partial and in-frame only. For V, J and clone size, that table is used; D and trimming come from the DNA. The sample has approximately 100,000 clones. Of note for this clone: Its antigen remains unidentified.

The source of this sequence is a man over 45 in good health and CMV-seronegative. What was sequenced was PBMCs. The chain combines TRBV19 with TRBJ2-5; D is possibly TRBD2 (6 bases). The J call may be mistaken, given a closer DNA end match to TRBJ2-7. CDR3 nucleotide sequence: TGTGCCAGTAGTATGGGCGGTAGCGGAACCTACGAGCAGTACTTC. This translates into CASSMGGSGTYEQYF.